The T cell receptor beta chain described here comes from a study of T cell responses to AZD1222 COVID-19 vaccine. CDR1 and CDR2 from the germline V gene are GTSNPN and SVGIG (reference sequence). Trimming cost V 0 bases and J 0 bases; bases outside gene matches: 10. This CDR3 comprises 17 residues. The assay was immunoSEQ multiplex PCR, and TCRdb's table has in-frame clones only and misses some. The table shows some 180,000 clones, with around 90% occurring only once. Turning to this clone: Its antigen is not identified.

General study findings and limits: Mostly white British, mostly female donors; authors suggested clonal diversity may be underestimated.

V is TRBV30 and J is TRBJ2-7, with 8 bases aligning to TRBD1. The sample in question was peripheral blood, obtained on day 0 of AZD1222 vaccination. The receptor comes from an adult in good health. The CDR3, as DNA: TGTGCCTGGAGTGTACTTGGTGGACAGGGTACCTCCTACGAGCAGTACTTC. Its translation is CAWSVLGGQGTSYEQYF.